This T cell receptor (beta chain) emerged from a study of blood T cells in healthy people across ages. Across the whole study: Per two T cells, about one barcoded beta molecule was captured through template switching. Broader study findings: Roughly linear age-related decline in beta diversity appeared, significant by age 40.

Concerning this clonotype itself: Its antigen is currently unknown.

The authors ran a second PCR of about 6 to 12 cycles using a sample-barcoded 5' primer and a J-beta primer mix. Via MiXCR, TCRdb re-called the 5' RACE reads, giving one row per CDR3 protein. The data show 980,000 or so distinct CDR3 sequences, about 48% seen once. V dropped 7 bases and J dropped 0 bases, with 13 bases sitting between them. CDR3 length: 14 amino acids. Germline CDR1 reads MDHEN; CDR2 reads SYDVKM. This TCR came from a man under 40 in good health. Input material: blood. The chain is built from TRBV28 and TRBJ2-7; D not certain. CDR3 residues: CASNKVAFSYEQYF. In DNA form, the CDR3 reads TGTGCCAGCAACAAAGTGGCGTTCTCCTACGAGCAGTACTTC.